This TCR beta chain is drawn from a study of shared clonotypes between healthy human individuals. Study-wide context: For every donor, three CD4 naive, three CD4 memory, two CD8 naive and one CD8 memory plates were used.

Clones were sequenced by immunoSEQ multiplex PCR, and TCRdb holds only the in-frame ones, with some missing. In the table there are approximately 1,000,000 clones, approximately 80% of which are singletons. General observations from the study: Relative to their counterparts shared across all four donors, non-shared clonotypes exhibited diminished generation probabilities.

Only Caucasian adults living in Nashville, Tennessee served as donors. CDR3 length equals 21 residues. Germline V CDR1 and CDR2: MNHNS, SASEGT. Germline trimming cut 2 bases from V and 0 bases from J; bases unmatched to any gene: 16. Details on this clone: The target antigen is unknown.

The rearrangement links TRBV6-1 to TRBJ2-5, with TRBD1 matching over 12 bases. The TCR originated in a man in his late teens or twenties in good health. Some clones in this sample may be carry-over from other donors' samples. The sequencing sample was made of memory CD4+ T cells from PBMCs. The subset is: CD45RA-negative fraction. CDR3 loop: CASSEYRGQGARRYDQETQYF. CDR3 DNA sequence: TGTGCCAGCAGTGAATATCGGGGACAGGGGGCGCGAAGGTACGACCAAGAGACCCAGTACTTC.